A single sample gave rise to the 32 T cell receptor beta chains below, sequenced in a study of shared clonotypes between healthy human individuals. Some clones are missing from TCRdb's copy, which holds only in-frame ones; the method was immunoSEQ multiplex PCR. Of about 660,000 clones in the sample, about 74% are singletons; the top ten hold 1.5% to 2%. Sequencing was done on a sample of memory CD4+ T cells sorted from blood. As for subset: CD45RA-negative fraction. The receptors come from a woman aged 25 to 39 in good health.

This chain uses TRBV5-4 with TRBJ2-7, with D possibly TRBD2 on 5 matching bases. Per the germline V gene, CDR1 is SGHNT and CDR2 is YYREEE (reference sequence). The CDR3 runs to 14 residues. The V end was cut by 4 bases, the J end by 2 bases, with 13 bases between. The DNA for the CDR3 is TGTGCCAGCAGCGATGGACTTCATCCCTACGAGCAGTACTTC. The encoded protein is CASSDGLHPYEQYF.

This sequence joins TRBV28 and TRBJ2-3, with no clear D. V lost 5 bases and J 4 bases, leaving 10 bases between the germline ends. The CDR3 sequence is 13 residues long. Germline V gene sequence: CDR1 MDHEN, CDR2 SYDVKM. The CDR3 sequence: CASSPPRADTQYF. CDR3 sequence (DNA): TGTGCCAGCAGTCCCCCCCGGGCAGATACGCAGTATTTT.

The chain links TRBV10-3 to TRBJ2-7, with D perhaps being TRBD1 or TRBD2 (6 bases each). Germline-derived CDR1 and CDR2 are ENHRY and SYGVKD. With 10 bases removed from V and 3 bases from J, the gap between germline ends came to 19 bases. This CDR3 is 14 amino acids long. The CDR3 DNA sequence: TGTGCCACCAGGGGCGGGACGGGGCGCTACGAGCAGTACTTC. Its translation is CATRGGTGRYEQYF.

The CDR3 nucleotides are TGTGCCAGTACCCCCAGTTCCCAGACGCGGGAAAAACTGTTTTTT. It yields the protein CASTPSSQTREKLFF. This chain joins TRBV19 and TRBJ1-4; no reliable D call. CDR3 length equals 15 residues. Germline V gene lookup returns CDR1 LNHDA and CDR2 SQIVND (reference sequence). V was clipped by 7 bases and J by 8 bases, with 20 bases between them. Based on the CDR3 plus reference TRBV19 and TRBJ1-4, the full variable domain is DGGITQSPKYLFRKEGQNVTLSCEQNLNHDAMYWYRQDPGQGLRLIYYSQIVNDFQKGDIAEGYSVSREKKESFPLTVTSAQKNPTAFYLCASTPSSQTREKLFFGSGTQLSVL.

The V gene is TRBV6-6, the J gene TRBJ1-3; a possible D gene is TRBD1 (5 bases). The length of the CDR3 is 15 residues. The V end lost 6 bases, the J end lost 0 bases, and 12 bases lay between the germline ends. Germline V gene data show CDR1 as MNHNY and CDR2 as SVGAGI (reference sequence). The CDR3 bases are TGTGCCAGCAGACCGGGACTCCGCTCTGGAAACACCATATATTTT. This gives the protein CASRPGLRSGNTIYF.

The CDR3 region is CASSLHGGGRNTEAFF. CDR3 nucleotide sequence: TGTGCCAGCAGTTTACACGGGGGAGGAAGGAACACTGAAGCTTTCTTT. The V gene is TRBV28, the J gene TRBJ1-1; TRBD1 might be the D (5 bases). V was shortened by 2 bases and J by 1 base, with 14 bases between the two germline ends. This CDR3 has 16 residues. The germline V gene has CDR1 MDHEN and CDR2 SYDVKM.

Comments on this clone: Other DNA variants within this sample encode the same CDR3. This chain uses TRBV14 with TRBJ2-7, with 7 bases lining up with TRBD2. CDR3 length equals 14 residues. The V gene's germline CDR1 is SGHDN and CDR2 FVKESK. Trimming cost V 4 bases and J 2 bases; bases outside gene matches: 5. CDR3 protein: CASSRGGRAYEQYF. The DNA for the CDR3 is TGTGCCAGCAGCCGGGGCGGGAGAGCCTACGAGCAGTACTTC.

The chain combines TRBV5-1 with TRBJ2-2; 9 bases map to TRBD1. The length of the CDR3 is 16 residues. V shed 4 bases and J 5 bases; nucleotides not matched to a gene: 9. The V gene's germline CDR1 is SGHRS and CDR2 YFSETQ. This CDR3 reads CASSQPRQGGTGELFF. The CDR3 region has the DNA TGCGCCAGCAGCCAACCCCGACAGGGGGGTACCGGGGAGCTGTTTTTT. Full variable domain (rest looked up from reference TRBV5-1 and TRBJ2-2): KAGVTQTPRYLIKTRGQQVTLSCSPISGHRSVSWYQQTPGQGLQFLFEYFSETQRNKGNFPGRFSGRQFSNSRSEMNVSTLELGDSALYLCASSQPRQGGTGELFFGEGSRLTVL.

The rearrangement uses TRBV28 and TRBJ2-2; no clear D. The CDR3 sequence is 15 residues long. Germline lookup yields CDR1 MDHEN and CDR2 SYDVKM. Trimming removed 4 bases from V and 2 bases from J, with 11 bases in between. The CDR3 nucleotides read TGTGCCAGCAGTTCGTCGGGCCAAAACACCGGGGAGCTGTTTTTT. It translates to CASSSSGQNTGELFF.

The chain is built from TRBV19 and TRBJ2-5; 7 bases map to TRBD2. This CDR3 contains 15 residues. V lost 3 bases to trimming and J lost 4 bases; unmatched junction nucleotides: 8. Germline V gene sequence: CDR1 LNHDA, CDR2 SQIVND (reference sequence). As DNA, the CDR3 is TGTGCCAGTAGTATGTGGGGGGGAGGCGGAGAGACCCAGTACTTC. Amino acids: CASSMWGGGGETQYF.

The chain couples TRBV28 to TRBJ2-2; TRBD2 matches 12 bases. Germline CDR1 reads MDHEN; CDR2 reads SYDVKM. The trim removed 5 bases at V and 6 bases at J, leaving 7 bases unmatched. The CDR3 contains 16 residues. The CDR3 sequence: CASSPPGLAGSGELFF. DNA for the CDR3: TGTGCCAGCAGTCCTCCGGGACTAGCGGGTTCCGGGGAGCTGTTTTTT.

The chain has TRBV2 and TRBJ2-4, with D possibly being TRBD1 (5 bases). Trimming removed 6 bases at V and 1 base at J, with 10 bases between. The CDR3 runs to 14 residues. Germline CDR1 is SNHLY and CDR2 is FYNNEI. CDR3 in DNA: TGTGCCAGCAGACCCAGGGTCGCCAAAAACATTCAGTACTTC. Translation gives CASRPRVAKNIQYF. Filled out from reference TRBV2 and TRBJ2-4, the complete variable domain reads EPEVTQTPSHQVTQMGQEVILRCVPISNHLYFYWYRQILGQKVEFLVSFYNNEISEKSEIFDDQFSVERPDGSNFTLKIRSTKLEDSAMYFCASRPRVAKNIQYFGAGTRLSVL.

The genes are TRBV21-1 and TRBJ1-5; no check of the table's D call, TRBD1, against the DNA was made. TRBV21-1 is designated a pseudogene. The CDR3 extends over 18 amino acids. DNA for the CDR3: TGTGCCAGCAGCAAGATCAGGGACAAGGTACCTAGCAATCAGCCCCAGCATTTT. Its translation: CASSKIRDKVPSNQPQHF.

The genes are TRBV6-4 and TRBJ2-2; D remains unclear. The CDR3 covers 15 residues. V lost 8 bases and J lost 1, with 14 bases in between. In germline, CDR1 is MRHNA, CDR2 SNTAGT. DNA for the CDR3: TGTGCCAGCCCCCCAGGCCAGCTGAACACCGGGGAGCTGTTTTTT. Translating gives CASPPGQLNTGELFF.

J is TRBJ1-5 and V is TRBV7-8, with D possibly being TRBD1 (5 bases). V was cut by 4 bases and J by 3 bases, with 13 bases left in between. The CDR3 has 15 residues. Germline CDR1 SGHVS, CDR2 FQNEAQ. The CDR3 here is CASSSRDWINQPQHF. DNA of the CDR3: TGTGCCAGCAGCTCGCGGGACTGGATCAATCAGCCCCAGCATTTT.

The rearrangement uses TRBV27 and TRBJ2-3, with D possibly matching TRBD2 (5 bases). Trimming removed 4 bases at V and 2 bases at J, with 16 bases between. Germline CDR1 MNHEY, CDR2 SMNVEV (reference sequence). There are 16 residues in the CDR3. This chain's CDR3 is CASSSDGGWITDTQYF. As DNA, the CDR3 is TGTGCCAGCAGTTCAGACGGCGGGTGGATCACAGATACGCAGTATTTT.

This chain joins TRBV19 and TRBJ1-2; D call uncertain. V was shortened by 2 bases and J by 2 bases, with 12 bases between the two germline ends. Germline V CDR1 and CDR2: LNHDA, SQIVND (reference sequence). The CDR3 has 15 amino acids. In DNA, the CDR3 is TGTGCCAGTAGTATACTGCCGGGGTGGAACTATGGCTACACCTTC. As protein: CASSILPGWNYGYTF.

J is TRBJ2-5 and V is TRBV10-2, with 11 bases aligning to TRBD2. Trimming cost V 6 bases and J 3 bases; bases outside gene matches: 0. This CDR3 region has 13 residues. Germline CDR1 is WSHSY and CDR2 is SAAADI. The DNA for the CDR3 is TGCGCCAGCAGACTAGCGGGAGAAGAGACCCAGTACTTC. Its translation is CASRLAGEETQYF.

This clone occurred once. The rearrangement uses TRBV21-1 and TRBJ1-1. TRBV21-1 is deemed a pseudogene. The CDR3 sequence is 15 residues long. The DNA for the CDR3 is TGTGCCAGCAGCTTAGGGGGGGATTGGCACACTGAAGCTTTCTTT. This gives the protein CASSLGGDWHTEAFF.

The table lists this clone with a count of one. The genes are TRBV19 and TRBJ2-2; weak D call: TRBD1 (6 bases). V was trimmed by 5 bases and J by 4 bases, leaving 14 bases between them. This CDR3 has 15 residues. Germline assignment: CDR1 LNHDA and CDR2 SQIVND (reference sequence). CDR3 region: CASSGGLTVTGELFF. CDR3 bases: TGTGCCAGTAGTGGGGGCCTGACAGTCACCGGGGAGCTGTTTTTT.

V gene TRBV5-1 combines with J gene TRBJ2-3; perhaps D is TRBD1 or TRBD2 (5 bases each). Germline V CDR1 and CDR2: SGHRS, YFSETQ. Trimming pared 9 bases from V and 2 bases from J, leaving 16 bases between. The CDR3 is 14 residues long. The CDR3 nucleotides read TGCGCCACCTCGCCGGGACCACCCACAGATACGCAGTATTTT. Amino acid sequence: CATSPGPPTDTQYF.

With respect to this clone: The sample carries other DNA sequences with the same CDR3. The V and J genes are TRBV27 and TRBJ1-1; 8 bases line up with TRBD1. Losses at the gene ends were 5 bases for V and 0 bases for J; bases not matched to a gene: 5. Looked up from germline, CDR1 is MNHEY and CDR2 is SMNVEV (reference sequence). The CDR3 runs 15 residues. DNA for the CDR3: TGTGCCAGCAGTCGCCGGACAGGGATGAACACTGAAGCTTTCTTT. Translating gives CASSRRTGMNTEAFF.

This chain connects TRBV7-2 to TRBJ2-7, with 7 bases aligning to TRBD2. This CDR3 comprises 15 residues. Germline values: CDR1 SGHTA, CDR2 FQGNSA. Trimming removed 3 bases from V and 0 bases from J; junction bases left unmatched: 5. Here the CDR3 reads CASSLEAGPSYEQYF. CDR3 coding DNA: TGTGCCAGCAGCTTGGAAGCGGGGCCCTCCTACGAGCAGTACTTC.

The genes are TRBV28 and TRBJ1-5; D gene ambiguous. This CDR3 region has 14 residues. V was clipped by 2 bases and J by 4 bases, with 9 bases between them. CDR1 and CDR2 from the germline V gene are MDHEN and SYDVKM. CDR3 DNA sequence: TGTGCCAGCAGTTTAGCCTTGGGTAATCAGCCCCAGCATTTT. This translates into CASSLALGNQPQHF.

The CDR3 loop reads CASSPGLAGANTGELFF. As DNA, the CDR3 is TGTGCCAGCAGCCCGGGACTAGCGGGCGCGAACACCGGGGAGCTGTTTTTT. The chain recombines TRBV11-3 with TRBJ2-2; TRBD2 matches at 12 bases. Germline CDR1 is SGHNT and CDR2 is YENEEA. V dropped 5 bases and J dropped 0; count of bases not matched to a gene: 4. The CDR3 totals 17 residues.

Details on this clone: A clone one base away is much larger, so this may be a read error. This chain uses TRBV7-2 with TRBJ2-7, with 10 bases fitting TRBD2. From germline, CDR1 is SGHTA and CDR2 FQGNSA. The CDR3 is 15 residues long. With 5 bases clipped from V and 0 bases from J, the junction kept 4 bases outside the gene matches. The CDR3 loop reads CASSLGLAASYEQYF. The CDR3 DNA follows: TGTGCCAGCAGCCTAGGACTAGCGGCCTCCTACGAGCAGTACTTC.

The V call is TRBV5-1, the J call TRBJ1-1, with 10 bases aligning to TRBD1. The J segment lost 5 bases and the V segment lost 3 bases, leaving 7 bases of the junction unmatched. This CDR3 is 15 amino acids long. Germline values: CDR1 SGHRS, CDR2 YFSETQ. The CDR3 loop reads CASSSRQGARTEAFF. The CDR3 DNA reads TGCGCCAGCAGCTCCAGACAGGGGGCGCGGACTGAAGCTTTCTTT.

The chain carries TRBV27 and TRBJ1-4; D remains unclear. The V end lost 1 base, the J end lost 5 bases, and 8 bases lay between the germline ends. This CDR3 has 14 residues. The germline gives CDR1 MNHEY, CDR2 SMNVEV (reference sequence). CDR3 in DNA: TGTGCCAGCAGTTTATACAGCCACAATGAAAAACTGTTTTTT. It translates to CASSLYSHNEKLFF.

This clone turned up a few times. The rearrangement links TRBV27 to TRBJ2-5, with D possibly TRBD1 on 6 matching bases. The germline CDR1 and CDR2 sequences are MNHEY and SMNVEV (reference sequence). The CDR3 extends over 13 amino acids. V lost 2 bases and J lost 6, with 10 bases in between. The DNA of the CDR3 is TGTGCCAGCAGTTTACCAGGGGTACAGACCCAGTACTTC. Amino acids: CASSLPGVQTQYF.

This clone was seen a single time. The J gene is TRBJ2-1, the V gene TRBV18; D is possibly TRBD1 (5 bases). The CDR3 is 12 amino acids. V gave up 3 bases and J gave up 9 bases, with 9 bases separating them. CDR1 and CDR2 (germline): KGHSH, LQKENI. CDR3 DNA: TGTGCCAGCTCACCGCAGGGCGGTGAGCAGTTCTTC. Amino acids: CASSPQGGEQFF.

V gene TRBV13 combines with J gene TRBJ2-7; D is perhaps TRBD1 or TRBD2 (6 bases each). V was pared by 3 bases and J by 7 bases, with 16 bases between. Germline V gives CDR1 PRHDT, CDR2 FYEKMQ (reference sequence). This CDR3 is built from 14 residues. CDR3 sequence: CASSLGGLTLEQYF. CDR3 DNA: TGTGCCAGCAGCTTGGGGGGCCTAACGCTGGAGCAGTACTTC.

The CDR3 loop is CASTETIRNTGELFF. The CDR3 DNA reads as TGTGCCAGTACCGAAACAATCAGGAACACCGGGGAGCTGTTTTTT. The chain has TRBV19 and TRBJ2-2; D not certain. Germline V gene lookup returns CDR1 LNHDA and CDR2 SQIVND (reference sequence). V lost 7 bases and J 1 base, leaving 13 bases between the germline ends. The CDR3 sequence is 15 residues long.